The present entry profiles one T cell receptor (beta chain) with its context. Original methodology: Estimation of nucleated cell counts was performed using reference gene primer amplification. Generated by immunoSEQ multiplex PCR, the TCRdb table keeps only in-frame clones and is missing some. The V and J calls and the clone size are those of that table, but D and trimming were determined from the DNA. The data show tens of thousands of clones, more than 70% seen once. The data were taken from a study of blood T cell repertoires in COVID-19. The wider study: Samples of COVID-19 (acute and convalescent) were obtained from the United States, Italy and Spain. The analysed material was cDNA or gDNA that came from T cells, B-cell-depleted T cells, or PBMCs.

CDR3 size: 14 residues. J gave up 8 bases and V 6 bases, and 10 bases lay outside the gene matches. The germline V gene encodes CDR1 MNHEY and CDR2 SMNVEV (reference sequence). The chain is built from TRBV27 and TRBJ1-5; 7 nucleotides line up with TRBD1. The sequencing input was peripheral blood. The source of this sequence is a man at least 80 years old with acute or convalescent COVID-19. CDR3 DNA: TGTGCCAGCAGCCGACAGGGCTCCTCGGAGCCCCAGCATTTT. Its protein is CASSRQGSSEPQHF.